Presented here are 24 T cell receptor beta chains from one specimen sequenced in a study of cytomegalovirus exposure and HLA in healthy donors. Vbeta (60) and Jbeta (13) primers were used in the PCR. Produced via immunoSEQ multiplex PCR; TCRdb's table is partial and in-frame only. The profile shows 200,000 to 250,000 clones, less than 85% of them singletons. The sample consisted of PBMCs. These TCRs come from a girl aged 2 to 10 in good health and CMV-seronegative.

This rearrangement joins TRBV2 to TRBJ2-1; 10 bases match TRBD2. V was pared by 7 bases and J by 2 bases, with 5 bases of the junction left unmatched. The CDR3 covers 15 residues. The V gene's germline CDR1 is SNHLY and CDR2 FYNNEI. The CDR3 sequence is CASTSGRGPYNEQFF. The CDR3 coding sequence is TGTGCCAGCACGAGCGGGAGGGGCCCCTACAATGAGCAGTTCTTC.

J is TRBJ2-7 and V is TRBV18; D is ambiguous. CDR1 and CDR2 from the germline V gene are KGHSH and LQKENI. With 6 bases removed from V and 6 bases from J, the gap between germline ends came to 12 bases. CDR3 size: 12 residues. CDR3 nucleotides: TGTGCCAGCTCCCTTACCAGGTCCGAGCAGTACTTC. It is translated as CASSLTRSEQYF.

V and J are TRBV5-1 and TRBJ2-4, with 7 bases fitting TRBD1. CDR1 and CDR2 from the germline V gene are SGHRS and YFSETQ. The CDR3 consists of 14 residues. The V and J ends lost 0 bases and 7 bases, in that order; junction bases with no gene match: 4. The CDR3 nucleotides read TGCGCCAGCAGCTTGGCCGACAGGGCGAACATTCAGTACTTC. This encodes CASSLADRANIQYF.

The chain joins TRBV10-3 to TRBJ1-1, with D perhaps TRBD1 (5 bases). V lost 9 bases, J lost 8 bases, and 16 bases lay in between. This CDR3 has 12 amino acids. CDR1 is ENHRY, CDR2 SYGVKD, per germline. CDR3 sequence (DNA): TGTGCCATTGGGACTCTACGACAGGAAGCTTTCTTT. It translates to CAIGTLRQEAFF.

The V gene is TRBV7-2, the J gene TRBJ1-2; D is uncertain. Trimming stripped 3 bases from V and 4 bases from J, with 12 bases between. The CDR3 sequence is 14 residues long. Germline V lookup: CDR1 SGHTA, CDR2 FQGNSA. CDR3 sequence reads: CASSFQLRIYGYTF. The CDR3 region has the DNA TGTGCCAGCAGCTTCCAGTTACGCATCTATGGCTACACCTTC.

This chain joins TRBV11-1 and TRBJ2-3; 8 nucleotides align to TRBD1. Germline CDR1 reads SGHAT; CDR2 reads FQDESV (reference sequence). Trimming at V came to 8 bases and at J to 2 bases, leaving 9 bases not matched to a gene. The CDR3 runs to 15 residues. The CDR3 is CASRLQGVPTDTQYF. For the CDR3, the DNA is TGTGCCAGCCGATTACAGGGGGTCCCCACAGATACGCAGTATTTT.

V and J are TRBV25-1 and TRBJ2-1, with 12 bases matching TRBD2. The CDR3 length is 14 residues. J gave up 15 bases and V 2 bases, and 8 bases lay outside the gene matches. The germline gives CDR1 MGHDK, CDR2 SYGVNS. The CDR3 region has the DNA TGTGCCAGCAGTGAACCTAGCGGGGGGGCCCGGGCGTTCTTC. Protein: CASSEPSGGARAFF.

The chain recombines TRBV5-1 with TRBJ2-7; weak D call: TRBD2 (6 bases). Trimming stripped 4 bases from V and 0 bases from J, with 20 bases between. The V gene's germline CDR1 is SGHRS and CDR2 YFSETQ. The CDR3 contains 17 residues. CDR3 DNA: TGCGCCAGCAGCCCTAGCGAAAGTCCAGGAGGCTCCTACGAGCAGTACTTC. It codes for CASSPSESPGGSYEQYF.

CDR3 loop: CASTGAAIAKNIQYF. The CDR3 DNA follows: TGTGCCAGCACAGGGGCCGCCATAGCCAAAAACATTCAGTACTTC. This chain joins TRBV6-6 and TRBJ2-4; D is perhaps TRBD1 (6 bases). The CDR3 has 15 amino acids. Trimming removed 7 bases from V and 0 bases from J, with 13 bases in between. Germline CDR1 and CDR2: MNHNY and SVGAGI (reference sequence).

In its sample, this clone was seen once. The chain joins TRBV9 to TRBJ2-6; possibly TRBD2 for D (6 bases). Germline assignment: CDR1 SGDLS and CDR2 YYNGEE. The CDR3 length is 16 residues. V lost 0 bases to trimming and J lost 9 bases, with 16 bases between them. CDR3 residues: CASSVGGGHRINVLTF. CDR3 DNA: TGTGCCAGCAGCGTAGGGGGAGGACATAGAATCAACGTCCTGACTTTC.

The chain combines TRBV4-2 with TRBJ2-5; 12 nucleotides line up with TRBD2. CDR1 and CDR2 from the germline V gene are LGHNA and YNFKEQ. V shed 3 bases, J shed 3 bases, and the junction held 8 bases outside the gene matches. This CDR3 is 17 amino acids long. The CDR3 nucleotides read TGTGCCAGCAGCCATCTGGGGCTAGCGGGAGGGGAAGAGACCCAGTACTTC. Its protein is CASSHLGLAGGEETQYF.

This clone was counted once. J is TRBJ2-5 and V is TRBV6-5; D gene unclear. CDR1 is MNHEY and CDR2 is SVGAGI in the germline V gene. Trimming left V 0 bases short and J 4 bases short, with 6 bases between. The CDR3 extends over 13 amino acids. The CDR3 is CASSYSRSETQYF. The CDR3 DNA sequence: TGTGCCAGCAGTTACTCGCGCTCAGAGACCCAGTACTTC.

This chain uses TRBV6-6 with TRBJ1-2; D uncertain. The CDR3 covers 12 residues. The V and J ends lost 5 bases and 4 bases respectively, with 8 bases between them. Germline values: CDR1 MNHNY, CDR2 SVGAGI (reference sequence). CDR3 protein: CASSPGSYGYTF. The CDR3 DNA sequence: TGTGCCAGCAGTCCGGGGTCCTATGGCTACACCTTC.

This chain uses TRBV5-6 with TRBJ1-1; TRBD1 might be the D (6 bases). CDR3 length: 14 residues. With 1 base removed from V and 1 base from J, the gap between germline ends came to 8 bases. Germline lookup yields CDR1 SGHDT and CDR2 YYEEEE. The DNA for the CDR3 is TGTGCCAGCAGCTTGCAGGGGTCGAACACTGAAGCTTTCTTT. Translated, it gives CASSLQGSNTEAFF.

This chain joins TRBV10-3 and TRBJ1-1; D is unresolved. CDR1 and CDR2 from the germline V gene are ENHRY and SYGVKD. V was cut by 8 bases and J by 0 bases, with 7 bases left in between. This CDR3 has 12 residues. CDR3 amino acids: CAIRGLNTEAFF. The CDR3 bases are TGTGCCATCCGAGGATTGAACACTGAAGCTTTCTTT.

In its sample, this clone was seen once. This chain joins TRBV6-5 and TRBJ2-1; possible D gene TRBD1, 6 bases. The germline gives CDR1 MNHEY, CDR2 SVGAGI. The CDR3 extends over 13 amino acids. Trimming left V 6 bases short and J 3 bases short, with 9 bases between. This CDR3 reads CASRDSSYNEQFF. The CDR3 region has the DNA TGTGCCAGCAGGGACAGCAGCTACAATGAGCAGTTCTTC.

This chain links TRBV18 with TRBJ2-1, with 12 positions matching TRBD1. The V segment lost 0 bases and the J segment 9 bases; nucleotides outside the gene matches: 3. Germline-derived CDR1 and CDR2 are KGHSH and LQKENI. The CDR3 runs to 15 residues. The CDR3 bases are TGTGCCAGCTCACCACCCGGGACAGGGGGCGTTGAGCAGTTCTTC. Protein: CASSPPGTGGVEQFF.

This clone appeared once. This chain links TRBV4-2 with TRBJ1-1; 8 bases line up with TRBD1. V lost 3 bases and J lost 1; bases outside the gene matches: 16. The CDR3 totals 19 residues. Germline V gene sequence: CDR1 LGHNA, CDR2 YNFKEQ. The DNA of the CDR3 is TGTGCCAGCAGCCACTCCTCGTGGGGACAGGTGAAAGGGAACACTGAAGCTTTCTTT. This gives the protein CASSHSSWGQVKGNTEAFF.

The chain couples TRBV19 to TRBJ1-1; D unresolved. Trimming shortened V by 5 bases and J by 4 bases, and 8 bases separated the two germline ends. In germline, CDR1 is LNHDA, CDR2 SQIVND (reference sequence). This CDR3 contains 12 residues. DNA of the CDR3: TGTGCCAGTAGTCCCGGAGGCACTGAAGCTTTCTTT. Protein sequence: CASSPGGTEAFF.

This sequence joins TRBV5-4 and TRBJ2-3; TRBD2 matches 11 bases. The V gene end was trimmed by 3 bases and the J gene end by 7 bases; junction bases not matched to a gene: 4. The germline V gene has CDR1 SGHNT and CDR2 YYREEE (reference sequence). CDR3 length: 14 residues. The CDR3 region has the DNA TGTGCCAGCAGCTCCGGGACTAGCGGCAATACGCAGTATTTT. It specifies CASSSGTSGNTQYF.

The chain links TRBV7-9 to TRBJ1-1, with a weak D call TRBD1 (6 bases). This CDR3 has 15 residues. The germline CDR1 and CDR2 sequences are SEHNR and FQNEAQ (reference sequence). Trimming shortened V by 4 bases and J by 2 bases, and 14 bases separated the two germline ends. The CDR3 here is CASSSSGTPNTEAFF. CDR3 DNA sequence: TGTGCCAGCAGCTCATCCGGGACACCCAACACTGAAGCTTTCTTT.

This rearrangement joins TRBV7-3 to TRBJ2-3, with TRBD2 as a possible D gene (7 bases). The V end was cut by 5 bases, the J end by 4 bases, with 10 bases between. This CDR3 contains 13 residues. CDR1 and CDR2 (germline): SGHTA, FQGTGA. The DNA of the CDR3 is TGTGCCAGCAGCGGGGGGGGCGCAGATACGCAGTATTTT. Translating gives CASSGGGADTQYF.

The V gene is TRBV27, the J gene TRBJ1-6; a weak D match, TRBD1 (6 bases). This CDR3 is built from 18 residues. From germline, CDR1 is MNHEY and CDR2 SMNVEV (reference sequence). V lost 6 bases and J 0 bases, leaving 18 bases between the germline ends. CDR3 region: CASRTQGSVTSYNSPLHF. The CDR3 DNA is TGTGCCAGCAGAACCCAGGGGTCGGTCACCTCCTATAATTCACCCCTCCACTTT.

The J gene is TRBJ1-4, the V gene TRBV19; D perhaps matches TRBD1 (6 bases). This CDR3 spans 18 amino acids. Germline V CDR1 and CDR2: LNHDA, SQIVND (reference sequence). V was shortened by 1 base and J by 6 bases, with 21 bases between the two germline ends. For the CDR3, the DNA is TGTGCCAGTAGTATAGGTGCCAGGGGACGACCAGCAGATGAAAAACTGTTTTTT. Translation: CASSIGARGRPADEKLFF.